What follows describes a single TCR beta chain. Antigen: not known. Stimulus-free culture yielded autoproliferating CFSE-dim and non-proliferating CFSE-high T cells, each sequenced separately. Replicate wells were pooled after less than eight days of stimulus-free culture of fewer than 65 million CFSE-labeled PBMCs. CFSE at roughly 0.54 uM labeled the PBMCs, which were then cultured unstimulated. Method: immunoSEQ multiplex PCR; TCRdb's copy keeps in-frame clones and lacks some. The repertoire holds approximately 32,000 clones, with roughly 88% as singletons. This CDR3 has 16 amino acids. The trim removed 1 base at V and 2 bases at J, leaving 2 bases unmatched. Germline-derived CDR1 and CDR2 are MDHEN and SYDVKM. This sample stems from a study of memory B cells and T cells in multiple sclerosis.

This receptor was identified in a human donor with multiple sclerosis. V and J are TRBV28 and TRBJ2-2; 9 bases line up with TRBD1. Sequenced: PBMCs from blood kept in culture. CDR3 region: CASSLLGQGNTGELFF. For the CDR3, the DNA is TGTGCCAGCAGTTTATTGGGACAGGGAAACACCGGGGAGCTGTTTTTT.